Listed below are T cell receptor beta chains from one sample, sequenced in a study of T-cell reconstitution after alpha-beta-depleted transplantation in children. MiXCR, applied by TCRdb to the PCR reads, yields one record per CDR3 protein. The table includes nearly 350,000 distinct CDR3 sequences, around 15% detected once. The sequencing here drew on PBMCs, mostly from graft donor cells, taken 360 days after TCRalphabeta/CD19-depleted stem cell transplant. The receptors here all came from a male patient aged 2-15 years who had a stem cell transplant for acute lymphoblastic leukemia, so the T cells may come from the graft donor. Each CDR3 is given with its conserved first and last residue. The D gene is left open where the match is weak. Size values are once, few and many counts, or a class for expanded clones, and some rows have none.

clone_size	v_call	d_call	j_call	cdr3_nt	cdr3_aa
few	TRBV28	TRBD1	TRBJ2-3	TGTGCCAGCAGCTCCTACCCGGGACAGAGCACAGATACGCAGTATTTT	CASSSYPGQSTDTQYF
.	TRBV30	.	TRBJ1-5	TGTGCCTGGAGCGCCGCCGGCCAGCCCCAGCATTTT	CAWSAAGQPQHF
.	TRBV20-1	.	TRBJ2-3	TGCAGTGCAAAATTTCTAGCAACAGATACGCAGTATTTT	CSAKFLATDTQYF
.	TRBV18	.	TRBJ1-5	TGTGCCAGCTCACCAGAAGGGTATAGCAATCAGCCCCAGCTTTTT	CASSPEGYSNQPQLF
.	TRBV7-9	TRBD1	TRBJ1-4	TGTGCCAGCAGCTTATTACAGGGGAGGAGTGAAAAACTGTTTTTT	CASSLLQGRSEKLFF
many	TRBV7-2	.	TRBJ2-3	TGTGCCAGCAGCTTACTTTGGGAGACGCAGTATTTT	CASSLLWETQYF
.	TRBV15	TRBD2	TRBJ2-1	TGTGCCACCAGCAGAGATCCGGCTAGCGGGGTCTACAATGAGCAGTTCTTC	CATSRDPASGVYNEQFF
.	TRBV2	TRBD2	TRBJ2-1	TGTGCCAGCAGGGTTAGCGGGAGGGCCCCGAATGAGCAGTTCTTC	CASRVSGRAPNEQFF
.	TRBV7-3	TRBD2	TRBJ2-3	TGTGCCAGCAGCACCGGGACTAGCGCAGATACGCAGTATTTT	CASSTGTSADTQYF
few	TRBV27	TRBD1	TRBJ2-5	TGTGCCAGCAGCCCAACTAAGCCAGGGGGCAGGCAAGAGACCCAGTACTTC	CASSPTKPGGRQETQYF
.	TRBV5-1	.	TRBJ2-7	TGCGCCAGCAGCTTGGCCTTCAGGGGACCTACTCCCTACGAGCAGTACTTC	CASSLAFRGPTPYEQYF
many	TRBV29-1	TRBD1	TRBJ2-2	TGCAGCGTTGAAGCCCCCGCGACAGGGGTTGGCACCGGGGAGCTGTTTTTT	CSVEAPATGVGTGELFF
many	TRBV5-1	TRBD1	TRBJ1-1	TGCGCCAGCAGCTTAAAAGGACAGGGGTTGAACACTGAAGCTTTCTTT	CASSLKGQGLNTEAFF
few	TRBV7-2	TRBD1	TRBJ2-4	TGTGCCAGCAGCCCGACCGGGACAGTCCTAGCCAAAAACATTCAGTACTTC	CASSPTGTVLAKNIQYF
.	TRBV14	TRBD2	TRBJ2-1	TGTGCCAGCAGTAATAGCGGGAGCTACAATGAGCAGTTCTTC	CASSNSGSYNEQFF
.	TRBV5-1	.	TRBJ2-7	TGCGCCAGCAGCTTGATCCGGGACTACGAGCAGTACTTC	CASSLIRDYEQYF
.	TRBV7-2	.	TRBJ1-3	TGTGCCAGCAGCTCCGAAAAGGCGACCATATATTTT	CASSSEKATIYF
.	TRBV11-2	.	TRBJ1-1	TGTGCCAGCAGCTTAGACAGGGGTGAAACTGAAGCTTTCTTT	CASSLDRGETEAFF
few	TRBV4-3	.	TRBJ2-1	TGCGCCAGCAGCCAAGATAACGCGCGATACAATGAGCAGTTCTTC	CASSQDNARYNEQFF
many	TRBV12-5	TRBD2	TRBJ2-1	TGTGCTAGTGGTTTGCCCATAAGCGGGAGGGCCTGTAGGAATGAGCAGTTCTTC	CASGLPISGRACRNEQFF
few	TRBV20-1	TRBD1	TRBJ2-3	TGCAGTGCTAGTGGCACAGGGGGGACAGATACGCAGTATTTT	CSASGTGGTDTQYF
.	TRBV7-2	.	TRBJ1-5	TGTGCCAGCAGCCCCCAGGGAGGGGCCGGAGTGCCCCAGCATTTT	CASSPQGGAGVPQHF
few	TRBV12-3/TRBV12-4	.	TRBJ1-1	TGTGCCAGCAGTTTATTAGGGGCGGGGGAAGCTTTCTTT	CASSLLGAGEAFF
.	TRBV10-3	TRBD1	TRBJ1-6	TGTGCCATCAGTGAGACAGGGGGCGGTTCACCCCTCCACTTT	CAISETGGGSPLHF
.	TRBV12-5	.	TRBJ2-5	TGTGCTAGTGGTTTGGAGGCGGGCCGGGGGCAGACCCAGTACTTC	CASGLEAGRGQTQYF
few	TRBV4-3	.	TRBJ2-2	TGCGCCAGCAGCCAAGTCGAGGACACCGGGGAGCTGTTTTTT	CASSQVEDTGELFF
many	TRBV7-6	TRBD2	TRBJ2-7	TGTGCCAGCAGTTTAGAAGCGGGAGGCCCCTACGAGCAGTACTTC	CASSLEAGGPYEQYF
few	TRBV4-1	.	TRBJ1-4	TGCGCCAGCAGCCAACAGGGGAACGAAAAACTGTTTTTT	CASSQQGNEKLFF
.	TRBV12-3/TRBV12-4	TRBD1	TRBJ2-5	TGTGCCAGCAGTTTAGCGAGACAGGGTCCTAAAGAGACCCAGTACTTC	CASSLARQGPKETQYF
few	TRBV12-3/TRBV12-4	.	TRBJ2-4	TGTGCCAGCACCCTATCTAAAAACATTCAGTACTTC	CASTLSKNIQYF
few	TRBV29-1	TRBD1	TRBJ2-7	TGCAGCGTTGAAAGACGTACAGGACAGGGATCCTACGAGCAGTACTTC	CSVERRTGQGSYEQYF
many	TRBV29-1	.	TRBJ2-1	TGCAGCGCAGCGGGCCCCTACAATGAGCAGTTCTTC	CSAAGPYNEQFF
many	TRBV2	TRBD2	TRBJ2-1	TGTGCCAGCAGTTCGAGCGGGAGGATTAATGAGCAGTTCTTC	CASSSSGRINEQFF
many	TRBV28	.	TRBJ1-4	TGTGCCAGCAGTCAGCGGGAGGGAACTAATGAAAAACTGTTTTTT	CASSQREGTNEKLFF
few	TRBV4-2	TRBD2	TRBJ2-1	TGTGCCAGCACCCCGGGACTAGCGCCCTACAATGAGCAGTTCTTC	CASTPGLAPYNEQFF
few	TRBV28	.	TRBJ2-2	TGTGCCAGCAGTCCTCAAACTTCAGGGAACACCGGGGAGCTGTTTTTT	CASSPQTSGNTGELFF
few	TRBV6-5	.	TRBJ2-7	TGTGCCAGCAGTTACTCGGCCCTGCCCCCCTACGAGCAGTACTTC	CASSYSALPPYEQYF
.	TRBV20-1	.	TRBJ2-1	TGCAGTGCTAGACCCGCCCGATTATCCTACAATGAGCAGTTCTTC	CSARPARLSYNEQFF
few	TRBV20-1	TRBD2	TRBJ2-3	TGCAGGGGACTAGCGGGAGGCTCAGATACGCAGTATTTT	CRGLAGGSDTQYF
many	TRBV28	TRBD2	TRBJ2-7	TGTGCCAGGAGACTAGCGGGACTCTCCTCCTACGAGCAGTACTTC	CARRLAGLSSYEQYF
few	TRBV12-3/TRBV12-4	TRBD1	TRBJ2-7	TGTGCCAGCAGTGTGGACAGGAGCTACTACGAGCAGTACTTC	CASSVDRSYYEQYF
few	TRBV27	TRBD2	TRBJ2-7	TGTGCCAGCAGTTTAGGGCTCCGCGGGAGGTCCGGAGCCTACGAGCAGTACTTC	CASSLGLRGRSGAYEQYF
.	TRBV5-1	TRBD1	TRBJ2-1	TGCGCCAGCAGCGCCGGACAGGCCTACAATGAGCAGTTCTTC	CASSAGQAYNEQFF
few	TRBV11-1	.	TRBJ2-1	TGTGCCAGCAGCTTTGCGCAGGGTCGGGCCCCCTTATACAATGAGCAGTTCTTC	CASSFAQGRAPLYNEQFF
.	TRBV10-3	.	TRBJ2-1	TGTGCCATCAGTGGGGAGACAGGAGCCTACAATGAGCAGTTCTTC	CAISGETGAYNEQFF
few	TRBV28	TRBD1	TRBJ2-7	TGTGCCAGCAGCACTACAGGGGAATCCACCTACGAGCAGTACTTC	CASSTTGESTYEQYF
.	TRBV7-7	.	TRBJ2-2	TGTGCTAGCAGCTTCCGGGACGGCAACACCGGGGAGCTGTTTTTT	CASSFRDGNTGELFF
.	TRBV7-8	.	TRBJ2-7	TGTGCCAGCAGCTTATTCGGATACTACGAGCAGTACTTC	CASSLFGYYEQYF